The 21 T cell receptor beta chains listed next were all sequenced from one sample in a study of a mutant IDH1 vaccine in newly diagnosed glioma. Time point of the sample: week 11, during vaccination. Doses consisted of 300 ug of mutant IDH1 20-mer peptide each, paired with topical imiquimod. Here immunoSEQ multiplex PCR was the method, and the copy in TCRdb shows in-frame clones only, minus some. The sample yields 50,000 to 65,000 clones, 84% seen once. These receptors have no identified antigens. This sample comprised PBMCs, obtained from a glioma patient whose treatment included an IDH1 peptide vaccine. The receptor set was obtained from a woman aged 45-59 years with glioma.

The chain couples TRBV29-1 to TRBJ1-2; maybe TRBD1 (6 bases). CDR1 is SQVTM, CDR2 ANQGSEA, per germline. This CDR3 has 16 residues. V shed 4 bases and J shed 5 bases, with 23 bases lying between them. The CDR3 region is CSVVEAGDAINYGYTF. DNA for the CDR3: TGCAGCGTTGTTGAGGCAGGGGACGCCATAAATTATGGCTACACCTTC.

The genes are TRBV7-2 and TRBJ2-5, with 8 bases matching TRBD2. The CDR3 has 13 residues. The germline V gene encodes CDR1 SGHTA and CDR2 FQGNSA. Germline trimming cut 5 bases from V and 5 bases from J; bases unmatched to any gene: 4. The CDR3: CASSRGGSETQYF. The DNA for the CDR3 is TGTGCCAGCAGCCGCGGGGGGTCGGAGACCCAGTACTTC.

The chain joins TRBV28 to TRBJ1-5, with 7 bases identical to TRBD1. Germline-derived CDR1 and CDR2 are MDHEN and SYDVKM. V gave up 7 bases and J gave up 2 bases; unmatched junction bases: 8. The CDR3 covers 15 residues. The CDR3 here is CASNLLGTGNQPQHF. The CDR3 nucleotides read TGTGCCAGCAACCTTTTGGGGACAGGCAATCAGCCCCAGCATTTT.

This clone was detected only once. The CDR3 DNA reads as TGTGCCAGCAGTGAATTTTACGGGATGTCCAATCAGCCCCAGCATTTT. Encoded protein: CASSEFYGMSNQPQHF. The V gene is TRBV6-1, the J gene TRBJ1-5; D unresolved. With 2 bases removed from V and 3 bases from J, the gap between germline ends came to 14 bases. The germline CDR1 and CDR2 sequences are MNHNS and SASEGT. The CDR3 is made up of 16 amino acids.

This clone has more than one count but fewer than ten. The chain recombines TRBV19 with TRBJ1-1; D uncertain. CDR1 is LNHDA, CDR2 SQIVND, per germline (reference sequence). V was trimmed by 7 bases and J by 2 bases, leaving 17 bases between them. This CDR3 comprises 15 residues. As DNA, the CDR3 is TGTGCCAGTACCGTTCTCGACTCTCCTAACACTGAAGCTTTCTTT. Translating it yields CASTVLDSPNTEAFF.

The chain has TRBV7-2 and TRBJ1-5; D unclear. The V gene lost 3 bases and the J gene lost 6 bases, with 9 bases spanning the gap. The germline CDR1 and CDR2 sequences are SGHTA and FQGNSA. This CDR3 comprises 13 residues. CDR3 protein: CASSFREAQPQHF. The DNA for the CDR3 is TGTGCCAGCAGCTTCCGGGAAGCTCAGCCCCAGCATTTT.

The chain has TRBV27 and TRBJ1-1; a possible D gene is TRBD1 (5 bases). CDR3 size: 13 residues. Trimming left V 3 bases short and J 5 bases short, with 10 bases between. CDR1 is MNHEY and CDR2 is SMNVEV in the germline V gene (reference sequence). The CDR3 bases are TGTGCCAGCAGTTTCTTCGGGGGGACTGAAGCTTTCTTT. Protein: CASSFFGGTEAFF.

This clone was detected only once. The chain employs TRBV10-1 and TRBJ2-7, with 8 positions matching TRBD1. From germline, CDR1 is WNHNN and CDR2 SYGVQD (reference sequence). CDR3 length: 15 residues. After removal of 6 bases from V and 2 bases from J, the junction contained 9 bases not matched to a gene. CDR3 in DNA: TGCGCCAGCAGGCCTCAGGGGGCCCCGACCTACGAGCAGTACTTC. It specifies CASRPQGAPTYEQYF.

Only a few counts were recorded for this clone. This rearrangement joins TRBV4-1 to TRBJ1-5; tentatively, D is TRBD1 (6 bases). The CDR3 runs 18 residues. Germline-derived CDR1 and CDR2 are MGHRA and YSYEKL. Between the trimmed V and J ends, which lost 1 base and 3 bases, there was a span of 19 bases. This CDR3 is CASSQGDQVDRFNQPQHF. The CDR3 DNA reads TGCGCCAGCAGCCAAGGGGATCAAGTAGACAGGTTCAATCAGCCCCAGCATTTT.

The chain combines TRBV11-3 with TRBJ2-2; 12 bases match TRBD1. V was pared by 3 bases and J by 8 bases, with 10 bases of the junction left unmatched. The CDR3 covers 17 residues. Per the germline V gene, CDR1 is SGHNT and CDR2 is YENEEA. The chain's CDR3 is CASSFEGGQGAIGELFF. CDR3 nucleotide sequence: TGTGCCAGCAGCTTCGAAGGGGGACAGGGGGCGATAGGGGAGCTGTTTTTT.

This chain joins TRBV28 and TRBJ1-1, with 7 bases matching TRBD1. This CDR3 contains 14 residues. The germline gives CDR1 MDHEN, CDR2 SYDVKM. After removal of 6 bases from V and 3 bases from J, the junction contained 7 bases not matched to a gene. CDR3: CASSSTQGYTEAFF. The CDR3 DNA sequence: TGTGCCAGCAGCTCTACACAGGGGTACACTGAAGCTTTCTTT.

The chain recombines TRBV10-3 with TRBJ1-5; D is ambiguous. CDR1 is ENHRY, CDR2 SYGVKD, per germline. The CDR3 has 15 residues. V lost 6 bases and J lost 2, with 14 bases in between. CDR3 nucleotides: TGTGCCATCAGGTCTGGCGGGGTGGGCAATCAGCCCCAGCATTTT. This codes for CAIRSGGVGNQPQHF.

The rearrangement uses TRBV28 and TRBJ1-5, with 7 bases identical to TRBD1. This CDR3 contains 15 residues. From germline, CDR1 is MDHEN and CDR2 SYDVKM. Trimming took 6 bases from V and 2 from J; bases not matched to a gene: 7. As DNA, the CDR3 is TGTGCCAGCAGACGACAGGGTGAAGGCAATCAGCCCCAGCATTTT. It yields the protein CASRRQGEGNQPQHF. The entire variable domain, with the rest obtained from reference TRBV28 and TRBJ1-5, is as follows: DVKVTQSSRYLVKRTGEKVFLECVQDMDHENMFWYRQDPGLGLRLIYFSYDVKMKEKGDIPEGYSVSREKKERFSLILESASTNQTSMYLCASRRQGEGNQPQHFGDGTRLSIL.

The chain combines TRBV28 with TRBJ2-3, with D perhaps matching TRBD1 (5 bases). The V end lost 1 base, the J end lost 0 bases, and 8 bases lay between the germline ends. The germline gives CDR1 MDHEN, CDR2 SYDVKM. This CDR3 region has 15 residues. The DNA of the CDR3 is TGTGCCAGCAGTTTATCCGACAGAAGCACAGATACGCAGTATTTT. This translates into CASSLSDRSTDTQYF.

The chain combines TRBV6-5 with TRBJ1-1; possibly TRBD1 for D (6 bases). Trimming removed 4 bases from V and 1 base from J, with 7 bases in between. CDR1 is MNHEY, CDR2 SVGAGI, per germline. The CDR3 runs 13 residues. The CDR3 nucleotides read TGTGCCAGCAGTTTGACAGGGAACACTGAAGCTTTCTTT. This gives the protein CASSLTGNTEAFF.

This rearrangement joins TRBV5-4 to TRBJ1-1; D might be TRBD1 (5 bases). The CDR3 runs to 14 residues. From germline, CDR1 is SGHNT and CDR2 YYREEE (reference sequence). Trimming took off 4 bases at V and 4 bases at J, with 14 bases between the two ends. The CDR3 region is CASSLTRVSTEAFF. As DNA, the CDR3 is TGTGCCAGCAGCCTTACCAGGGTTAGCACTGAAGCTTTCTTT.

The chain has TRBV5-4 and TRBJ2-5, with 10 nucleotides matching TRBD1. Germline V CDR1 and CDR2: SGHNT, YYREEE (reference sequence). The trim removed 4 bases at V and 3 bases at J, leaving 6 bases unmatched. The CDR3 has 15 amino acids. This chain's CDR3 is CASSRAGTGEETQYF. In nucleotides, the CDR3 is TGTGCCAGCAGCCGTGCCGGGACAGGGGAAGAGACCCAGTACTTC.

This chain uses TRBV18 with TRBJ1-2; D perhaps matches TRBD1 (6 bases). Germline CDR1 is KGHSH and CDR2 is LQKENI. V lost 3 bases to trimming and J lost 2 bases, with 7 bases between them. The CDR3 spans 13 residues. The DNA for the CDR3 is TGTGCCAGCTCACCCGGACAGAACTATGGCTACACCTTC. Translation: CASSPGQNYGYTF.

Comment on this clone: The sample carries other DNA sequences with the same CDR3. This chain connects TRBV9 to TRBJ1-1; D unclear. Germline values: CDR1 SGDLS, CDR2 YYNGEE. V was cut by 6 bases and J by 0 bases, with 12 bases left in between. The length of the CDR3 is 14 residues. CDR3 loop: CASTPRLLNTEAFF. The CDR3 nucleotides read TGTGCCAGCACCCCTCGCCTTTTGAACACTGAAGCTTTCTTT.

The V call is TRBV7-2, the J call TRBJ2-5, with D possibly being TRBD1 or TRBD2 (5 bases each). V lost 3 bases and J lost 1, with 9 bases in between. The germline gives CDR1 SGHTA, CDR2 FQGNSA. The CDR3 totals 14 residues. The CDR3 DNA follows: TGTGCCAGCAGCTTTTACGGGGCCCAAGAGACCCAGTACTTC. Protein sequence: CASSFYGAQETQYF. Full variable domain (outside the CDR3, taken from reference TRBV7-2 and TRBJ2-5): GAGVSQSPSNKVTEKGKDVELRCDPISGHTALYWYRQSLGQGLEFLIYFQGNSAPDKSGLPSDRFSAERTGGSVSTLTIQRTQQEDSAVYLCASSFYGAQETQYFGPGTRLLVL.

The V call is TRBV9, the J call TRBJ1-2, with TRBD1 matching over 9 bases. Germline loops: CDR1 SGDLS, CDR2 YYNGEE. Unmatched junction bases numbered 5, after V lost 3 bases and J lost 8 bases. The CDR3 is 13 amino acids. CDR3 nucleotide sequence: TGTGCCAGCAGCGCCTTCACAGGGGGCGGCTACACCTTC. Protein product: CASSAFTGGGYTF.